What follows are 27 T cell receptor beta chains derived from one specimen sequenced in a study of T cells in Graves' hyperthyroidism and ophthalmopathy (dated by TCRdb to about 2019). The method was multiplex PCR. Sequencing was performed on an Illumina HiSeq 2000. TCR beta CDR3 regions were amplified from RNA transcripts. A first-round RT-PCR of the TCR CDR3 used the HTBI primer set with the Qiagen OneStep RT-PCR kit. TCRdb itself trimmed the public reads at Q25 with fastp, ran MiXCR and retained productive beta chains. Identical CDR3 proteins give one entry, which carries the most common genes and DNA. The sample has 45,000 to 55,000 distinct CDR3 sequences on record, roughly 51% of them singletons. The ten largest clones capture about 35% of the sample. The sample taken for sequencing was peripheral blood or thyroid tissue (not recorded which). Receptor source: a man between 18 and 29 years old with Graves' hyperthyroidism.

This sequence joins TRBV2 and TRBJ1-1; unclear D gene. V lost 6 bases and J 5 bases, leaving 10 bases between the germline ends. CDR1 and CDR2 (germline): SNHLY, FYNNEI. This CDR3 region has 12 residues. As DNA, the CDR3 is TGTGCCAGCAGCATGACTGGGACTGAAGCTTTCTTT. This gives the protein CASSMTGTEAFF.

The chain employs TRBV20-1 and TRBJ2-7; 7 bases line up with TRBD2. Trimming at V came to 6 bases and at J to 5 bases, leaving 7 bases not matched to a gene. Germline V gene lookup returns CDR1 DFQATT and CDR2 SNEGSKA (reference sequence). This CDR3 contains 12 residues. The CDR3 coding sequence is TGCAGTGCCTGGGGGGGGACCGACGAGCAGTACTTC. Its protein product is CSAWGGTDEQYF.

This chain connects TRBV20-1 to TRBJ1-4; 10 nucleotides match TRBD1. The ends lost 3 bases at V and 2 bases at J; junction bases unmatched: 3. The germline V gene encodes CDR1 DFQATT and CDR2 SNEGSKA (reference sequence). CDR3 length: 15 residues. CDR3 protein: CSARTTGGTNEKLFF. The CDR3, as DNA: TGCAGTGCTAGGACGACAGGGGGCACTAATGAAAAACTGTTTTTT.

There are many counts of this clonotype. A single base separates this from a much larger clone, so it may be a read error. V usage is TRBV15 and J usage is TRBJ1-4; D not resolved. From germline, CDR1 is LNHNV and CDR2 YYDKDF (reference sequence). The CDR3 has 14 residues. In DNA form, the CDR3 reads TGTGCCGCCAGCAGAGGCAGAATTAATGAAAAACTGTTTTTT. Protein: CAASRGRINEKLFF.

Regarding this clonotype: A read error may produce the germline difference seen at one junction end. The V call is TRBV7-2, the J call TRBJ2-5; 7 bases agree with TRBD1. The CDR3 totals 15 residues. Germline assignment: CDR1 SGHTA and CDR2 FQGNSA. CDR3 sequence (DNA): TGTGTCAGCAGCTTAGCGTCAGGGGGCCAAGAGACCCAGTACTTC. Translating it yields CVSSLASGGQETQYF.

This clonotype was detected once. This chain uses TRBV2 with TRBJ1-6, with unresolved D. Trimming took off 6 bases at V and 8 bases at J, with 11 bases between the two ends. The CDR3 has 13 residues. In germline, CDR1 is SNHLY, CDR2 FYNNEI. The DNA for the CDR3 is TGTGCCAGCAGACGGAGCATCGATTCACCCCTCCACTTT. It is translated as CASRRSIDSPLHF.

The J gene is TRBJ1-6, the V gene TRBV10-3; tentatively, D is TRBD1 (5 bases). Germline values: CDR1 ENHRY, CDR2 SYGVKD. V lost 3 bases and J lost 9, with 12 bases in between. The CDR3 totals 14 residues. The DNA of the CDR3 is TGTGCCATCAGTGAATCTGTTGGGGCTTCACCCCTCCACTTT. Translating gives CAISESVGASPLHF.

This clonotype appeared many times. The genes are TRBV4-1 and TRBJ2-5, with a tentative D call TRBD2 (5 bases). Germline loops: CDR1 MGHRA, CDR2 YSYEKL. The V gene lost 3 bases and the J gene lost 2 bases, with 13 bases spanning the gap. This CDR3 is built from 15 residues. CDR3 nucleotide sequence: TGCGCCAGCAGCCAGTGGGCGGGTACGCAAGAGACCCAGTACTTC. It specifies CASSQWAGTQETQYF.

Comments on this clonotype: No conserved phenylalanine or tryptophan ends this CDR3, so it is likely a read error. V is TRBV29-1 and J is TRBJ1-3; 9 bases map to TRBD1. Germline-derived CDR1 and CDR2 are SQVTM and ANQGSEA. This CDR3 spans 12 amino acids. CDR3 protein: CGVYDRGDIIYL. DNA for the CDR3: TGCGGCGTATACGACAGGGGGGACATCATATATCTT.

This clonotype has at least ten counts. This chain uses TRBV12-3 or TRBV12-4 with TRBJ2-5; a possible D gene is TRBD2 (5 bases). The CDR3 extends over 13 amino acids. Trimming took 1 base from V and 4 from J, leaving 7 bases between them. The CDR3 is CASSLGGLETQYF. CDR3 DNA sequence: TGTGCCAGCAGTTTAGGAGGGCTAGAGACCCAGTACTTC.

V gene TRBV7-2 combines with J gene TRBJ2-5; 11 bases agree with TRBD2. The V and J ends lost 5 bases and 1 base, in that order; junction bases with no gene match: 9. CDR3 length equals 17 residues. The germline CDR1 and CDR2 sequences are SGHTA and FQGNSA. CDR3 in amino acids: CASSVGWGLAAQETQYF. Here the CDR3 DNA reads TGTGCCAGCAGCGTGGGCTGGGGACTAGCGGCCCAAGAGACCCAGTACTTC.

This clonotype has ten or more counts. CDR3 residues: CASSIRDRGPNTEAFF. The CDR3 DNA sequence: TGTGCCAGCAGCATCCGGGACAGGGGGCCAAATACTGAAGCTTTCTTT. This sequence joins TRBV7-2 and TRBJ1-1; 12 bases are a match to TRBD1. This CDR3 is built from 16 residues. V trimming: 5 bases; J trimming: 5 bases; junction bases outside the gene matches: 9. Germline lookup yields CDR1 SGHTA and CDR2 FQGNSA.

This clonotype was counted once. V and J are TRBV7-3 and TRBJ2-5; no definite D call. Germline CDR1 is SGHTA and CDR2 is FQGTGA. Trimming stripped 1 base from V and 1 base from J, with 4 bases between. This CDR3 region has 13 residues. The CDR3 protein is CASSLIAQETQYF. In DNA form, the CDR3 reads TGTGCCAGCAGCTTAATTGCCCAAGAGACCCAGTACTTC.

The chain carries TRBV20-1 and TRBJ1-1; perhaps TRBD1 as D (6 bases). The germline gives CDR1 DFQATT, CDR2 SNEGSKA (reference sequence). The CDR3 totals 10 residues. Trimming removed 4 bases at V and 8 bases at J, with 8 bases between. The CDR3 nucleotides are TGCAGTGCTATTGACAGGGAAGCTTTCTTT. As protein: CSAIDREAFF.

The J gene is TRBJ1-3, the V gene TRBV9; D gene ambiguous. Germline loops: CDR1 SGDLS, CDR2 YYNGEE. V was trimmed by 4 bases and J by 4 bases, leaving 15 bases between them. This CDR3 has 15 residues. The CDR3 spells CASSRSGSLGNTIYF. The CDR3 nucleotides are TGTGCCAGCAGCCGTTCCGGGAGCCTCGGAAACACCATATATTTT.

As to this clonotype: Possible read error: a much larger clone is one base away. This chain joins TRBV25-1 and TRBJ1-2, with D possibly matching TRBD1 (6 bases). V lost 10 bases and J lost 6, with 24 bases in between. CDR1 MGHDK and CDR2 SYGVNS come from the germline V gene. CDR3 length: 15 amino acids. CDR3 DNA sequence: TGTGCCACCATCCAGGCTCCTATACAGGGAAATGGCTACACCTTC. It translates to CATIQAPIQGNGYTF.

This clonotype was counted between two and nine times. The chain links TRBV25-1 to TRBJ2-7; 9 positions match TRBD1. CDR1 MGHDK and CDR2 SYGVNS come from the germline V gene. The J segment lost 1 base and the V segment lost 4 bases, leaving 8 bases of the junction unmatched. This CDR3 has 16 amino acids. CDR3 region: CASSAQDRGKSYEQYF. Here the CDR3 DNA reads TGTGCCAGCAGTGCCCAGGACAGGGGCAAATCCTACGAGCAGTACTTC.

This chain connects TRBV11-2 to TRBJ2-3; D is uncertain. This CDR3 region has 14 residues. Germline loops: CDR1 SGHAT, CDR2 FQNNGV. The V and J ends lost 0 bases and 6 bases respectively, with 10 bases between them. The DNA for the CDR3 is TGTGCCAGCAGCTTAGATGCGGATTTGGATACGCAGTATTTT. Its protein product is CASSLDADLDTQYF.

The V and J genes are TRBV2 and TRBJ2-5, with TRBD1 matching over 7 bases. The J segment lost 5 bases and the V segment lost 6 bases, leaving 6 bases of the junction unmatched. The CDR3 is 13 residues long. Germline V gives CDR1 SNHLY, CDR2 FYNNEI. In DNA, the CDR3 is TGTGCCAGCAGCTTAACAGGGGTGGAGACCCAGTACTTC. It translates to CASSLTGVETQYF.

This clonotype was picked up many times. V is TRBV13 and J is TRBJ1-2, with a weak D call TRBD1 (6 bases). With 4 bases removed from V and 4 bases from J, the gap between germline ends came to 16 bases. This CDR3 is built from 15 residues. The V gene's germline CDR1 is PRHDT and CDR2 FYEKMQ (reference sequence). CDR3 sequence: CASSYGTSTIYGYTF. As DNA, the CDR3 is TGTGCCAGCAGCTACGGGACATCGACGATCTATGGCTACACCTTC. The variable domain in full, completed from reference TRBV13 and TRBJ1-2, reads AAGVIQSPRHLIKEKRETATLKCYPIPRHDTVYWYQQGPGQDPQFLISFYEKMQSDKGSIPDRFSAQQFSDYHSELNMSSLELGDSALYFCASSYGTSTIYGYTFGSGTRLTVV.

This clonotype has a count of ten or more. V and J are TRBV7-3 and TRBJ2-5; 7 bases are a match to TRBD1. Germline V gives CDR1 SGHTA, CDR2 FQGTGA. The CDR3 is 15 amino acids. Trimming took 5 bases from V and 4 from J; bases not matched to a gene: 10. CDR3 coding DNA: TGTGCCAGCAGCCCCGGGACAGTTAGGGGAGAGACCCAGTACTTC. Its protein is CASSPGTVRGETQYF.

This rearrangement joins TRBV7-2 to TRBJ2-2; 7 bases fit TRBD2. The length of the CDR3 is 11 residues. Germline lookup yields CDR1 SGHTA and CDR2 FQGNSA. V dropped 11 bases and J dropped 9; count of bases not matched to a gene: 6. CDR3 in amino acids: CAGGGLRELFF. DNA of the CDR3: TGTGCCGGGGGAGGGCTCAGGGAGCTGTTTTTT.

This clonotype occurred a few times. V gene TRBV18 combines with J gene TRBJ1-1, with a possible D match to TRBD1 (5 bases). The CDR3 spans 16 residues. Trimming removed 1 base from V and 2 bases from J, with 14 bases in between. CDR1 is KGHSH and CDR2 is LQKENI in the germline V gene. DNA of the CDR3: TGTGCCAGCTCACCACTGCCGGGGGGGGACAACACTGAAGCTTTCTTT. Protein: CASSPLPGGDNTEAFF.

The rearrangement joins TRBV7-8 to TRBJ1-5, with D maybe TRBD1 (5 bases). Germline V gene lookup returns CDR1 SGHVS and CDR2 FQNEAQ. Trimming stripped 4 bases from V and 3 bases from J, with 10 bases between. CDR3 length equals 14 residues. CDR3 protein: CASSYGQTNQPQHF. The CDR3 DNA sequence: TGTGCCAGCAGCTACGGACAAACCAATCAGCCCCAGCATTTT.

This clonotype was seen ten or more times. The gene calls are TRBV7-9 and TRBJ1-5, with D unresolved. The germline gives CDR1 SEHNR, CDR2 FQNEAQ (reference sequence). V shed 5 bases and J shed 4 bases, with 12 bases lying between them. The CDR3 runs 14 residues. In nucleotides, the CDR3 is TGTGCCAGCAGCAACGAAGGAGGTAATCAGCCCCAGCATTTT. It specifies CASSNEGGNQPQHF.

In this sample, this clonotype turned up many times. In DNA form, the CDR3 reads TGCAGCGTTGAAGTGTCGGGAGCTGGTACGGGGGGCCAAGTCGCCGAGACCCAGTACTTC. Its translation: CSVEVSGAGTGGQVAETQYF. This chain joins TRBV29-1 and TRBJ2-5; possibly TRBD2 for D (7 bases). In germline, CDR1 is SQVTM, CDR2 ANQGSEA. The CDR3 runs to 20 residues. V gave up 1 base and J gave up 5 bases, with 32 bases separating them.

Many counts were recorded for this clonotype. The chain uses TRBV7-8 and TRBJ1-2; unclear D gene. Trimming removed 5 bases at V and 3 bases at J, with 13 bases between. The length of the CDR3 is 14 residues. Per germline, CDR1 SGHVS and CDR2 FQNEAQ. The CDR3 loop is CASSVDGGYYGYTF. The CDR3 DNA sequence: TGTGCCAGCAGCGTGGACGGAGGATACTATGGCTACACCTTC.